One sample yielded the 7 T cell receptor beta chains listed below, sequenced in a study of identifying expanded T cells in peripheral blood. TCRdb's copy holds only in-frame clones and misses some; the assay was immunoSEQ multiplex PCR. The table includes under 90,000 clones, 89% detected once. The sequencing input was blood. These receptors originate from a person between 18 and 75 years old in good health.

This rearrangement joins TRBV11-2 to TRBJ2-5, with 10 nucleotides matching TRBD2. The CDR3 has 16 amino acids. J was trimmed by 1 base and V by 7 bases; bases with no gene match: 9. Germline CDR1 is SGHAT and CDR2 is FQNNGV. In nucleotides, the CDR3 is TGTGCCAGCACCCCTCCGGGACTAGCGAGCCAAGAGACCCAGTACTTC. Translating it yields CASTPPGLASQETQYF.

The chain carries TRBV7-2 and TRBJ2-1; 13 positions match TRBD2. V trimming: 4 bases; J trimming: 5 bases; junction bases outside the gene matches: 5. This CDR3 has 16 amino acids. In germline, CDR1 is SGHTA, CDR2 FQGNSA. Written as DNA, the CDR3 is TGTGCCAGCAGCTCCAGGACTAGCGGGGGTAACAATGAGCAGTTCTTC. It is translated as CASSSRTSGGNNEQFF.

The gene calls are TRBV7-8 and TRBJ1-1, with TRBD1 matching over 7 bases. The CDR3 runs to 15 residues. J was trimmed by 4 bases and V by 1 base; bases with no gene match: 6. Germline V gene data show CDR1 as SGHVS and CDR2 as FQNEAQ. For the CDR3, the DNA is TGTGCCAGCAGCTTAGAGAGGGGGCTTGGCACTGAAGCTTTCTTT. It yields the protein CASSLERGLGTEAFF.

The table lists this clone with a count of one. The V and J genes are TRBV30 and TRBJ2-5; no reliable D call. The V end lost 0 bases, the J end lost 4 bases, and 12 bases lay between the germline ends. The CDR3 consists of 14 residues. Germline CDR1 is GTSNPN and CDR2 is SVGIG (reference sequence). The CDR3 sequence: CAWSVSSVPETQYF. CDR3 sequence (DNA): TGTGCCTGGAGTGTATCAAGTGTCCCAGAGACCCAGTACTTC.

This chain joins TRBV7-2 and TRBJ2-2, with TRBD1 matching over 8 bases. CDR3 length equals 16 residues. Trimming at V came to 5 bases and at J to 3 bases, leaving 8 bases not matched to a gene. Per the germline V gene, CDR1 is SGHTA and CDR2 is FQGNSA. The CDR3 nucleotides read TGTGCCAGCAGCCTAACGGACAGGGTGGACACCGGGGAGCTGTTTTTT. Protein sequence: CASSLTDRVDTGELFF.

The gene calls are TRBV27 and TRBJ1-1; D remains unclear. This CDR3 has 13 residues. Germline CDR1 reads MNHEY; CDR2 reads SMNVEV (reference sequence). Trimming removed 3 bases at V and 2 bases at J, with 7 bases between. The CDR3 DNA sequence: TGTGCCAGCAGTTTGGGGTATAACACTGAAGCTTTCTTT. Amino acids: CASSLGYNTEAFF.

V gene TRBV5-1 combines with J gene TRBJ2-3; D ambiguous. This CDR3 region has 15 residues. V lost 2 bases, J lost 2 bases, and 12 bases lay in between. The germline V gene encodes CDR1 SGHRS and CDR2 YFSETQ. The CDR3 DNA sequence: TGCGCCAGCAGCTTCACCCAAGGAACCACAGATACGCAGTATTTT. Translation: CASSFTQGTTDTQYF.